Below, 8 T cell receptor beta chains from the same sample are listed, as sequenced in a study of blood T cells in healthy people across ages. The second PCR ran roughly 7 to 12 cycles with a sample-barcoded 5' primer and J-beta primers. TCRdb redid the calling of the 5' RACE reads with MiXCR, one entry per CDR3 protein. The repertoire holds 1.5 million to 1.9 million distinct CDR3 sequences, with approximately 43% as singletons. Material for sequencing was blood. These TCRs come from a woman between 18 and 30 years old in good health.

The rearrangement joins TRBV28 to TRBJ1-1, with 7 bases aligning to TRBD1. The germline gives CDR1 MDHEN, CDR2 SYDVKM. This CDR3 is 16 amino acids long. After removal of 5 bases from V and 1 base from J, the junction contained 10 bases not matched to a gene. CDR3 in amino acids: CASSRGDGTANTEAFF. CDR3 nucleotide sequence: TGTGCCAGCAGTCGGGGGGATGGGACAGCGAACACTGAAGCTTTCTTT.

J is TRBJ2-2 and V is TRBV27; D ambiguous. The CDR3 has 14 amino acids. The V and J ends lost 3 bases and 4 bases respectively, with 9 bases between them. In germline, CDR1 is MNHEY, CDR2 SMNVEV (reference sequence). CDR3 coding DNA: TGTGCCAGCAGTTTGACTCGGAGCACCGGGGAGCTGTTTTTT. Amino acids: CASSLTRSTGELFF.

This clonotype was found once. One end of the junction does not line up with germline, which may come from a read error. The chain employs TRBV19 and TRBJ2-5; 8 nucleotides align to TRBD1. The CDR3 is 14 amino acids. Germline V gene data show CDR1 as LNHDA and CDR2 as SQIVND (reference sequence). Written as DNA, the CDR3 is TGTGCCAGTAGTCGGACAGGGAGCCTAGAGGCCCAGTACTTC. This sequence encodes CASSRTGSLEAQYF.

This clonotype was counted only a few times. The chain links TRBV7-9 to TRBJ2-1, with unresolved D. The V gene lost 4 bases and the J gene lost 5 bases, with 6 bases spanning the gap. Germline lookup yields CDR1 SEHNR and CDR2 FQNEAQ (reference sequence). The CDR3 loop spans 12 amino acids. For the CDR3, the DNA is TGTGCCAGCAGCTATGTTAACAATGAGCAGTTCTTC. Amino acid sequence: CASSYVNNEQFF.

The chain recombines TRBV7-9 with TRBJ1-4, with TRBD1 identical over 8 bases. V lost 2 bases, J lost 6 bases, and 14 bases stayed unmatched. This CDR3 has 18 amino acids. Germline loops: CDR1 SEHNR, CDR2 FQNEAQ (reference sequence). The CDR3 nucleotides read TGTGCCAGCAGCTTAAGGGCAGGGGGCTCCGAATTCCATGAAAAACTGTTTTTT. Protein sequence: CASSLRAGGSEFHEKLFF.

The chain combines TRBV14 with TRBJ2-5; D is unresolved. CDR3 length: 12 amino acids. Between the trimmed V and J ends, which lost 3 bases and 14 bases, there was a span of 16 bases. Germline V gene sequence: CDR1 SGHDN, CDR2 FVKESK. The CDR3 sequence is CASSHTGLDSYF. The CDR3 DNA sequence: TGTGCCAGCAGCCACACCGGTCTCGATTCCTACTTC.

The J gene is TRBJ2-3, the V gene TRBV4-3; no firm D call. The CDR3 loop spans 16 amino acids. The V end lost 3 bases, the J end lost 1 base, and 14 bases lay between the germline ends. The germline gives CDR1 LGHNA, CDR2 YSLEER. The CDR3 DNA reads TGCGCCAGCAGCCAGATCTCGTCCGGCCGCACAGATACGCAGTATTTT. This encodes CASSQISSGRTDTQYF.

The chain carries TRBV7-2 and TRBJ2-3; TRBD2 agrees at 10 bases. CDR3 length: 18 amino acids. Germline V gives CDR1 SGHTA, CDR2 FQGNSA. Trimming removed 0 bases from V and 6 bases from J; junction bases left unmatched: 12. CDR3 nucleotides: TGTGCCAGCAGCTTAGCATTTAGCGGGGGGCCGGGGTTTGATACGCAGTATTTT. Its translation is CASSLAFSGGPGFDTQYF.